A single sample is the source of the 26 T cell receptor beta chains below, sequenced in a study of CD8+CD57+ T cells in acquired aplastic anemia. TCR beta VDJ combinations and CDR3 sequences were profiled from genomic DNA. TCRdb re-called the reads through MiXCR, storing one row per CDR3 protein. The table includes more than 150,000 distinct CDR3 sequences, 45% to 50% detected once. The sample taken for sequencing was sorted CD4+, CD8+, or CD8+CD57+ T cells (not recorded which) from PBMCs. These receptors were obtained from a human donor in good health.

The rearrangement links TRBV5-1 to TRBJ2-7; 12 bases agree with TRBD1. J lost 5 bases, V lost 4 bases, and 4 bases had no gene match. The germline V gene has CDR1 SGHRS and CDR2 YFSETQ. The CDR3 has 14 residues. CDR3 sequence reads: CASSAGQGAHEQYF. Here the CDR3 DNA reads TGCGCCAGCAGCGCGGGACAGGGGGCCCACGAGCAGTACTTC.

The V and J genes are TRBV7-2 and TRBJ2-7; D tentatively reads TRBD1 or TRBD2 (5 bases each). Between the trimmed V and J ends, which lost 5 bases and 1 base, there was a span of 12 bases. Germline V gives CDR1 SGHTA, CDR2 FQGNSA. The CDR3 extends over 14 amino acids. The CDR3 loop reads CASSRDGPSYEQYF. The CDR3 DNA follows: TGTGCCAGCAGCAGGGACGGACCATCCTACGAGCAGTACTTC.

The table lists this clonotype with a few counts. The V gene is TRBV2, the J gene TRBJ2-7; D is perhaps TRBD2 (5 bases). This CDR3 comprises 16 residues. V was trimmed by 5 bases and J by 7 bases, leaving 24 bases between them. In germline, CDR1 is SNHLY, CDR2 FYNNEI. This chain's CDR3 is CASSIGADPVLGEQYF. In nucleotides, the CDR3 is TGTGCCAGCAGTATTGGAGCGGACCCGGTCCTGGGAGAGCAGTACTTC. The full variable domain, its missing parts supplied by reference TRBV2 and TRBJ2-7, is EPEVTQTPSHQVTQMGQEVILRCVPISNHLYFYWYRQILGQKVEFLVSFYNNEISEKSEIFDDQFSVERPDGSNFTLKIRSTKLEDSAMYFCASSIGADPVLGEQYFGPGTRLTVT.

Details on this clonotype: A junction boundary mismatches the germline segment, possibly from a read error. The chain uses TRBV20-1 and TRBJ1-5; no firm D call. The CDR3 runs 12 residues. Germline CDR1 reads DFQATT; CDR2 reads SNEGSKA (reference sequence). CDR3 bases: TGCAGTGCTAGACAGAACAATCAGCCCCAGCGTTTT. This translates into CSARQNNQPQRF.

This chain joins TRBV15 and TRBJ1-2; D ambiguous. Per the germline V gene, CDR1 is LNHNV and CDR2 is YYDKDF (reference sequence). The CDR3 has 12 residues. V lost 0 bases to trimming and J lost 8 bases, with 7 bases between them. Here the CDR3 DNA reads TGTGCCACCAGCAGAGATAGCCGAGGCTACACCTTC. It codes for CATSRDSRGYTF. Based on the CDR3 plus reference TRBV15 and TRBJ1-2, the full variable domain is DAMVIQNPRYQVTQFGKPVTLSCSQTLNHNVMYWYQQKSSQAPKLLFHYYDKDFNNEADTPDNFQSRRPNTSFCFLDIRSPGLGDTAMYLCATSRDSRGYTFGSGTRLTVV.

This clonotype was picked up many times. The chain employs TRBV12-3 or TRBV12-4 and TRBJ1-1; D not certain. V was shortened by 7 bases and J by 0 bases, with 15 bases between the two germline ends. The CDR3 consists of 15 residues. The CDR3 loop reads CASTYASGMNTEAFF. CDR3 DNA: TGTGCCAGCACCTACGCCTCGGGGATGAACACTGAAGCTTTCTTT.

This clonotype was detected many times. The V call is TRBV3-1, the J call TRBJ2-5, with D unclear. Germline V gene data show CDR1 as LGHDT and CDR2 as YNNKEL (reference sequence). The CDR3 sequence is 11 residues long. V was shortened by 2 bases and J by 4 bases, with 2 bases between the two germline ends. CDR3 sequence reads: CASSQTETQYF. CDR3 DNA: TGTGCCAGCAGCCAAACAGAGACCCAGTACTTC.

Here the CDR3 DNA reads TGTGCCAGCAGCTGGGGTATAGATGGCTACACCTTC. It specifies CASSWGIDGYTF. This rearrangement joins TRBV5-6 to TRBJ1-2; no clear D gene. The CDR3 is made up of 12 amino acids. V lost 3 bases and J lost 6, with 9 bases in between. Germline CDR1 is SGHDT and CDR2 is YYEEEE.

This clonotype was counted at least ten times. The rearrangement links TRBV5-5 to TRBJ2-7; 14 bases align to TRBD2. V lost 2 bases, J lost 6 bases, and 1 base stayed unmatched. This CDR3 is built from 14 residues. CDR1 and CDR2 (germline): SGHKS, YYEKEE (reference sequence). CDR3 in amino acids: CASSFGTSGSEQYF. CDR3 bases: TGTGCCAGCAGCTTCGGGACTAGCGGGAGCGAGCAGTACTTC.

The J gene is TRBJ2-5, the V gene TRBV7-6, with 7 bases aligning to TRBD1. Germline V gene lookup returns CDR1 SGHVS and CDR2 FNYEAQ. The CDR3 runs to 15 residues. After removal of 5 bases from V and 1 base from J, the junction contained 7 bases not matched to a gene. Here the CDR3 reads CASSRNSGGQETQYF. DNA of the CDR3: TGTGCCAGCAGCCGAAACTCAGGGGGCCAAGAGACCCAGTACTTC.

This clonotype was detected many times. DNA of the CDR3: TGTGCCAGCGCCCCCGGGGCCGACGGGGCCTACGAGCAGTACTTC. This codes for CASAPGADGAYEQYF. This sequence joins TRBV5-4 and TRBJ2-7; D tentatively reads TRBD1 or TRBD2 (5 bases each). There are 15 residues in the CDR3. Trimming pared 7 bases from V and 2 bases from J, leaving 19 bases between. The germline V gene encodes CDR1 SGHNT and CDR2 YYREEE (reference sequence).

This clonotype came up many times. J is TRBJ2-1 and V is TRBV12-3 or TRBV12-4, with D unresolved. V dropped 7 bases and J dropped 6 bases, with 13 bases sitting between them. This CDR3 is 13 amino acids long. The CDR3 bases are TGTGCCAGCACCTTGATGGGTTTCAATGAGCAGTTCTTC. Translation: CASTLMGFNEQFF.

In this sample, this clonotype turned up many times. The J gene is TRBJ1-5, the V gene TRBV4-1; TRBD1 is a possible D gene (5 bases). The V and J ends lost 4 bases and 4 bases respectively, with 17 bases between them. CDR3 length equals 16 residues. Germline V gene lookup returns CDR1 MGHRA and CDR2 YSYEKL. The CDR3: CASSLVGGMGNQPQHF. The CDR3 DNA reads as TGCGCCAGCAGCCTAGTTGGGGGAATGGGTAATCAGCCCCAGCATTTT.

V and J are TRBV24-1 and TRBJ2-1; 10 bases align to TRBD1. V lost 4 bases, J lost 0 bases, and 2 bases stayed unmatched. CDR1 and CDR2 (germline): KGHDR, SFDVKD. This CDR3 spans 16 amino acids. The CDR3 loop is CATSETGGSSYNEQFF. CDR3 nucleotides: TGTGCCACCAGTGAGACAGGGGGCAGCTCCTACAATGAGCAGTTCTTC.

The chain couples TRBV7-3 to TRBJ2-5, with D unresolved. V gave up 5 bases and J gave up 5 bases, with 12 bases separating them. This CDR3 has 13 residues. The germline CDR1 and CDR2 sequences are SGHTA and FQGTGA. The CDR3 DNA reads TGTGCCAGCAGCCGCCCGTCCGGTGAGACCCAGTACTTC. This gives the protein CASSRPSGETQYF.

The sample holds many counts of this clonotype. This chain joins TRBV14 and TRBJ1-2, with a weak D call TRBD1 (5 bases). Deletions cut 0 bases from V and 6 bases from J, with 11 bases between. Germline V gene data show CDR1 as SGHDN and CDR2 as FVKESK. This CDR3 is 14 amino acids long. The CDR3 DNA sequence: TGTGCCAGCAGCCAAGAACGTCGGGGCGATGGCTACACCTTC. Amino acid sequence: CASSQERRGDGYTF.

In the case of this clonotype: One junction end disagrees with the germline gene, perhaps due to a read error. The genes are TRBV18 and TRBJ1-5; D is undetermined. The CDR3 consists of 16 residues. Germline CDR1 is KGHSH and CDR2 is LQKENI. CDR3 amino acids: CASSLQGGNSNQLQHF. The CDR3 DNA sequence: TGTGCCAGCTCACTCCAAGGTGGGAATAGCAATCAGCTCCAGCATTTT.

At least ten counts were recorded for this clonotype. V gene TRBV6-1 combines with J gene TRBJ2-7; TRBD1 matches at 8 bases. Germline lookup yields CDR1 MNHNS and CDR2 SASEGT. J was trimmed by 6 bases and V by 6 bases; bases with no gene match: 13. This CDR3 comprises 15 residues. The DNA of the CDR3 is TGTGCCAGCAGCCACCTCCAGGGGGCTCGTGTCGAGCAGTACTTC. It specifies CASSHLQGARVEQYF.

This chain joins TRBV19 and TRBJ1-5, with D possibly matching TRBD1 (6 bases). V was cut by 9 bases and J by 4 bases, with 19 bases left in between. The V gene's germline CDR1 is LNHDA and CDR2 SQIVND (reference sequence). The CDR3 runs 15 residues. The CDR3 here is CASRDKLGGNQPQHF. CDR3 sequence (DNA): TGTGCCAGCCGGGACAAACTAGGAGGGAATCAGCCCCAGCATTTT. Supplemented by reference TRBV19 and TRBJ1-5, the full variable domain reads DGGITQSPKYLFRKEGQNVTLSCEQNLNHDAMYWYRQDPGQGLRLIYYSQIVNDFQKGDIAEGYSVSREKKESFPLTVTSAQKNPTAFYLCASRDKLGGNQPQHFGDGTRLSIL.

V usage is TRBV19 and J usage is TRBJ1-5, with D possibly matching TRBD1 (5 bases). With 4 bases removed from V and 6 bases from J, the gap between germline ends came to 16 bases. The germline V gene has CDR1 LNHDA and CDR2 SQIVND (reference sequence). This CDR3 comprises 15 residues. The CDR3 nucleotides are TGTGCCAGTAGTACCCGGGACCCCAGGGCTCAGCCCCAGCATTTT. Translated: CASSTRDPRAQPQHF.

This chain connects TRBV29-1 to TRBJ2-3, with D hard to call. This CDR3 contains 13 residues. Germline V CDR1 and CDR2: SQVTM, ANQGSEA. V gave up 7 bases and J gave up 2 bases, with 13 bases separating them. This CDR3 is CSARTPYTDTQYF. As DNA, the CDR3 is TGCAGCGCCCGGACGCCATACACAGATACGCAGTATTTT.

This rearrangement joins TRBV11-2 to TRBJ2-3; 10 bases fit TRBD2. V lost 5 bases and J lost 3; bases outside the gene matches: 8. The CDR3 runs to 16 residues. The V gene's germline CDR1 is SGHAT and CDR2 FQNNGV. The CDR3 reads CASSLGASGGTDTQYF. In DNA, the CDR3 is TGTGCCAGCAGCCTAGGGGCTAGCGGGGGTACAGATACGCAGTATTTT.

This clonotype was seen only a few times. CDR3 bases: TGCGCCAGCAGGGGTACCGGGGGTGAAAAACTGTTTTTT. This codes for CASRGTGGEKLFF. The rearrangement uses TRBV4-3 and TRBJ1-4; perhaps TRBD1 as D (5 bases). The length of the CDR3 is 13 residues. CDR1 is LGHNA, CDR2 YSLEER, per germline. V was trimmed by 6 bases and J by 7 bases, leaving 12 bases between them.

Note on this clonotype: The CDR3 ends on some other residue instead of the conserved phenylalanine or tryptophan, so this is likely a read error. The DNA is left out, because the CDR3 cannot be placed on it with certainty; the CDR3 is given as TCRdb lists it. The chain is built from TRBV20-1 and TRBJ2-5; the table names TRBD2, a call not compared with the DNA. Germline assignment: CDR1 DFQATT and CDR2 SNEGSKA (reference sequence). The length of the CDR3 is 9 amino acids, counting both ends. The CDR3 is CSATTGLAG.

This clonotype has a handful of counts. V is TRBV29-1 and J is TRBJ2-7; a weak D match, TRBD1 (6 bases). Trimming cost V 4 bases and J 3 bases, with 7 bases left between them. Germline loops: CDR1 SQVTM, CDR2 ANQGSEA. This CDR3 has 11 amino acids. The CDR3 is CSVGQVYEQYF. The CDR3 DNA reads TGCAGCGTTGGACAGGTCTACGAGCAGTACTTC.

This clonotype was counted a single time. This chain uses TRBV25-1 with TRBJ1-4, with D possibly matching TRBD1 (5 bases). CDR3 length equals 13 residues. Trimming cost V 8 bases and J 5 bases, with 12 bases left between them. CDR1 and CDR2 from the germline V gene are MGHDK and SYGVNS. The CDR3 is CASRQTRNEKLFF. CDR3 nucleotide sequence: TGTGCCAGCCGACAGACCCGCAATGAAAAACTGTTTTTT. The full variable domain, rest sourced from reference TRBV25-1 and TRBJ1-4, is EADIYQTPRYLVIGTGKKITLECSQTMGHDKMYWYQQDPGMELHLIHYSYGVNSTEKGDLSSESTVSRIRTEHFPLTLESARPSHTSQYLCASRQTRNEKLFFGSGTQLSVL.